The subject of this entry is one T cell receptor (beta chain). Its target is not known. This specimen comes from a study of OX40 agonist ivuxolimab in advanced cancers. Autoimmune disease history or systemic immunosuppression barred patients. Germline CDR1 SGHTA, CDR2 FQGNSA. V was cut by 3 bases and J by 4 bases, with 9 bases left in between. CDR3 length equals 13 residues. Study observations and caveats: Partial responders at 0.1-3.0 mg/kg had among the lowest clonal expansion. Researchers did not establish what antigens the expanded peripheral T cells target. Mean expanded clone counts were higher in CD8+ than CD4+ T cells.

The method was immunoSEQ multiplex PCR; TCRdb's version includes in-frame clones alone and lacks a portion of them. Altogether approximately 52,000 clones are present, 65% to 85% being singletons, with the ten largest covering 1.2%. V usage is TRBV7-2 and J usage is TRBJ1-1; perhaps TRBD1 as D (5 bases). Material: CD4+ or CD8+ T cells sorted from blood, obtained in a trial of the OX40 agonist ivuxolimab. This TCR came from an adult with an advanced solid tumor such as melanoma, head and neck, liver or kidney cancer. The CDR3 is CASSFSGITEAFF. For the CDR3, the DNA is TGTGCCAGCAGCTTCTCAGGGATCACTGAAGCTTTCTTT.